A selection of T cell receptor beta chains follows, all from one sample in a study of blood T cell repertoires in COVID-19. Generated by immunoSEQ multiplex PCR, the TCRdb table keeps only in-frame clones and is missing some. The data contain approximately 300,000 clones, around 85% of them singletons. The sequenced sample consisted of PBMCs or T cells enriched from blood (not recorded which). These receptor sequences come from a young woman who had been exposed to COVID-19. The CDR3 runs from the conserved cysteine through the conserved F or W. Each record gives: CDR3 length, J gene, V gene, clone size, D gene, CDR3 DNA, CDR3 protein. D genes are given only for firm matches. Clone sizes are given selectively: once, few, many, or a class where the clone is expanded.

length: 13; J: TRBJ1-6; V: TRBV27; size: -; D: -; DNA: TGTGCCAGCAGTTCGACAGATAATTCACCCCTCCACTTT; CDR3: CASSSTDNSPLHF
length: 17; J: TRBJ2-4; V: TRBV13; size: -; D: -; DNA: TGTGCCAGCAGCTTAGTTCAGGGGAGAGTAGCCAAAAACATTCAGTACTTC; CDR3: CASSLVQGRVAKNIQYF
length: 13; J: TRBJ2-5; V: TRBV7-2; size: -; D: -; DNA: TGTGCCAGCAGCTTTTATCTCCAAGAGACCCAGTACTTC; CDR3: CASSFYLQETQYF
length: 17; J: TRBJ2-2; V: TRBV7-3; size: -; D: TRBD1; DNA: TGTGCCAGCAGCGCCTTCCGGGACAGGGGCGTCACCGGGGAGCTGTTTTTT; CDR3: CASSAFRDRGVTGELFF
length: 16; J: TRBJ2-7; V: TRBV3-1/TRBV3-2; size: once; D: TRBD1; DNA: TGTGCCAGCAGCCAAAAGCCCCCGGGACAGGGGTACGAGCAGTACTTC; CDR3: CASSQKPPGQGYEQYF
length: 14; J: TRBJ2-2; V: TRBV2; size: -; D: TRBD2; DNA: TGTGCCAGCATATGGCGGGAGGGCCCCGGGGAGCTGTTTTTT; CDR3: CASIWREGPGELFF
length: 13; J: TRBJ1-3; V: TRBV6-5; size: -; D: -; DNA: TGTGCCAGCATGAAGGACAGTCTTGACACCATATATTTT; CDR3: CASMKDSLDTIYF
length: 12; J: TRBJ1-2; V: TRBV6-5; size: -; D: -; DNA: TGTGCCAGCACCCTCTCTGAGTATGGCTACACCTTC; CDR3: CASTLSEYGYTF
length: 12; J: TRBJ1-1; V: TRBV7-3; size: once; D: -; DNA: TGTGCCAGCAGCACAGGGTCCACTGAAGCTTTCTTT; CDR3: CASSTGSTEAFF
length: 13; J: TRBJ1-3; V: TRBV24-1; size: many; D: -; DNA: TGTGCCACCAGTGCGACAGCCGGAAACACCATATATTTT; CDR3: CATSATAGNTIYF
length: 18; J: TRBJ2-3; V: TRBV18; size: -; D: TRBD2; DNA: TGTGCCAGCTCCGACGGACTAGCGGGCCCGGGGAGCACAGATACGCAGTATTTT; CDR3: CASSDGLAGPGSTDTQYF
length: 18; J: TRBJ2-2; V: TRBV18; size: -; D: TRBD1; DNA: TGTGCCAGCTCACCGAACCCACCGGGACAGGGGATTACCGGGGAGCTGTTTTTT; CDR3: CASSPNPPGQGITGELFF
length: 15; J: TRBJ1-2; V: TRBV2; size: -; D: TRBD1; DNA: TGTGCCAGCAGCGAAACCGGGACAGGGGGCCGGGGCTACACCTTC; CDR3: CASSETGTGGRGYTF
length: 12; J: TRBJ2-7; V: TRBV29-1; size: -; D: TRBD2; DNA: TGCAGCGTCACAGCGGGGGAACTCGAGCAGTACTTC; CDR3: CSVTAGELEQYF
length: 15; J: TRBJ2-4; V: TRBV7-9; size: once; D: -; DNA: TGTGCCAGCAGCACCAGGCGGGGTGTCAAAAACATTCAGTACTTC; CDR3: CASSTRRGVKNIQYF
length: 13; J: TRBJ1-2; V: TRBV6-1; size: -; D: -; DNA: TGTGCCAGCAGTGAGGGGCTGGTTGAGGGCTACACCTTC; CDR3: CASSEGLVEGYTF
length: 16; J: TRBJ1-2; V: TRBV24-1; size: once; D: TRBD1; DNA: TGTGCCACCAGTACATCTCGACAGGGGGAGTCCTATGGCTACACCTTC; CDR3: CATSTSRQGESYGYTF
length: 17; J: TRBJ1-3; V: TRBV10-3; size: few; D: -; DNA: TGTGCCATCAGTGACCGGGGGGCAACCCTCTCTGGAAACACCATATATTTT; CDR3: CAISDRGATLSGNTIYF
length: 16; J: TRBJ2-2; V: TRBV10-2; size: once; D: TRBD2; DNA: TGCGCCAGCAGATCCGGTCTAGCGGGGGACACCGGGGAGCTGTTTTTT; CDR3: CASRSGLAGDTGELFF
length: 12; J: TRBJ1-5; V: TRBV12-3/TRBV12-4; size: once; D: -; DNA: TGTGCCAGCAGTTTAGAGGGGCCGCCCCAGCATTTT; CDR3: CASSLEGPPQHF
length: 14; J: TRBJ1-2; V: TRBV7-9; size: many; D: TRBD1; DNA: TGTGCCAGCAGCCCAGGGACAGGAGTTCTTGGCTACACCTTC; CDR3: CASSPGTGVLGYTF
length: 13; J: TRBJ1-1; V: TRBV30; size: -; D: -; DNA: TGTGCCTGGAGTTTAAGAGAGAACACTGAAGCTTTCTTT; CDR3: CAWSLRENTEAFF
length: 15; J: TRBJ2-1; V: TRBV10-2; size: -; D: -; DNA: TGCGCCAGCAGTGATGTGACTACCTCCTACAATGAGCAGTTCTTC; CDR3: CASSDVTTSYNEQFF
length: 17; J: TRBJ1-5; V: TRBV15; size: -; D: -; DNA: TGTGCCACCAGCAGAGATACAGGTTACTATAGCAATCAGCCCCAGCATTTT; CDR3: CATSRDTGYYSNQPQHF
length: 15; J: TRBJ2-7; V: TRBV5-1; size: -; D: -; DNA: TGCGCCAGCAGCCCGTGGGAGGGACAGGCCTACGAGCAGTACTTC; CDR3: CASSPWEGQAYEQYF
length: 18; J: TRBJ1-1; V: TRBV5-1; size: -; D: TRBD1; DNA: TGCGCCAGCAGCTTGGATCCGCCGGGACAGGGGGTATCCACTGAAGCTTTCTTT; CDR3: CASSLDPPGQGVSTEAFF
length: 13; J: TRBJ1-1; V: TRBV6-5; size: -; D: TRBD1; DNA: TGTGCCAGCAGTTCAGGGGGTTACACTGAAGCTTTCTTT; CDR3: CASSSGGYTEAFF
length: 17; J: TRBJ2-1; V: TRBV6-2/TRBV6-3; size: few; D: TRBD2; DNA: TGTGCCAGCAGTTACGCCTCGGGGGGGGCTTCGGGCAATGAGCAGTTCTTC; CDR3: CASSYASGGASGNEQFF
length: 13; J: TRBJ2-5; V: TRBV7-2; size: -; D: TRBD1; DNA: TGTGCCAGCAGCACGACAGGGACAGAGACCCAGTACTTC; CDR3: CASSTTGTETQYF
length: 17; J: TRBJ2-7; V: TRBV28; size: -; D: TRBD1; DNA: TGTGCCAGCAGTCGAACCAGCTACGGGACAGGGGGCTACGAGCAGTACTTC; CDR3: CASSRTSYGTGGYEQYF
length: 18; J: TRBJ2-1; V: TRBV27; size: -; D: TRBD1; DNA: TGTGCCAGCAGTTTAGTACCTTTAGACAGGGTGGGAGACAATGAGCAGTTCTTC; CDR3: CASSLVPLDRVGDNEQFF
length: 16; J: TRBJ2-1; V: TRBV14; size: -; D: TRBD2; DNA: TGTGCCAGCAGCCTCCAGCGGGGGGGCGTGGACAATGAGCAGTTCTTC; CDR3: CASSLQRGGVDNEQFF
length: 13; J: TRBJ1-1; V: TRBV12-3/TRBV12-4; size: -; D: -; DNA: TGTGCCAGCAGTCAGAACCGGGGTATTGAAGCTTTCTTT; CDR3: CASSQNRGIEAFF
length: 15; J: TRBJ1-4; V: TRBV5-1; size: -; D: TRBD1; DNA: TGCGCCAGCAGCCTGACGGGACAGGGGACAGAAAAACTGTTTTTT; CDR3: CASSLTGQGTEKLFF
length: 15; J: TRBJ2-1; V: TRBV5-1; size: -; D: TRBD2; DNA: TGCGCCAGCAGTTCGACTAGCGGGGGGCCCAATGAGCAGTTCTTC; CDR3: CASSSTSGGPNEQFF